The T cell receptor (beta chain) described here comes from a study of Graves' ophthalmopathy and Graves' hyperthyroidism. Whole-study results and caveats: Blood shared most expanded thyroid clonotypes above 0.001 frequency.

CDR3 regions of TCR beta were amplified from RNA transcripts. A first-round RT-PCR used HTBI primers, followed by a second-round multiplex PCR. TCRdb analysed the multiplex PCR reads with MiXCR anew, one entry per CDR3 protein. The table has 580,000 or so distinct CDR3 sequences, approximately 35% seen once. Other autoimmune diseases, uncontrolled infections, pregnancy or lactation led to the exclusion of patients. Thyroid ultrasound, orbital computed tomography, TRAb, serum thyroxine and clinical symptoms formed the basis of diagnosis. The V end was cut by 8 bases, the J end by 2 bases, with 12 bases between. The CDR3 runs to 12 residues. CDR1 SQVTM and CDR2 ANQGSEA come from the germline V gene. This clonotype was observed at least ten times. Its specificity is unknown.

The chain is built from TRBV29-1 and TRBJ1-1; D gene uncertain. Sequenced sample: peripheral blood or thyroid tissue (not recorded which). This clonotype originated in an adult man with Graves' hyperthyroidism. The DNA of the CDR3 is TGCAGCTCGCTTATCAGTAACACTGAAGCTTTCTTT. Its protein product is CSSLISNTEAFF.